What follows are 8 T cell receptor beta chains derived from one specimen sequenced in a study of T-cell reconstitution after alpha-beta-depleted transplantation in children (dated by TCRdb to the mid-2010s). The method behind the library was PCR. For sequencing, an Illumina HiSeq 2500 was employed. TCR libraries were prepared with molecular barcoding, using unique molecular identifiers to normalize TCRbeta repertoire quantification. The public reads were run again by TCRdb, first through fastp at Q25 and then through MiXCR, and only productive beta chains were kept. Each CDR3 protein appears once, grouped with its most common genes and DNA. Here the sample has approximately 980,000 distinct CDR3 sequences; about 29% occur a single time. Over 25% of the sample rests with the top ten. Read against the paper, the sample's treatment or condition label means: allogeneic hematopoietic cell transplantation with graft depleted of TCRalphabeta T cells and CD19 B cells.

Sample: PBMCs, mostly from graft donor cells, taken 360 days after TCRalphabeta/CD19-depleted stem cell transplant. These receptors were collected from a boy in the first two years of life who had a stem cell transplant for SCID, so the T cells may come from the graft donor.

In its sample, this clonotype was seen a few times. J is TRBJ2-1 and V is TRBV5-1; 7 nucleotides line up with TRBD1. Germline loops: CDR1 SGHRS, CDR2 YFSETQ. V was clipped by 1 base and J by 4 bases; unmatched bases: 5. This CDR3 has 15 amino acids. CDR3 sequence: CASSLRTGPYNEQFF. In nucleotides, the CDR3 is TGCGCCAGCAGCTTGAGGACAGGTCCATACAATGAGCAGTTCTTC. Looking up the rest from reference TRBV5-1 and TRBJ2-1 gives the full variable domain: KAGVTQTPRYLIKTRGQQVTLSCSPISGHRSVSWYQQTPGQGLQFLFEYFSETQRNKGNFPGRFSGRQFSNSRSEMNVSTLELGDSALYLCASSLRTGPYNEQFFGPGTRLTVL.

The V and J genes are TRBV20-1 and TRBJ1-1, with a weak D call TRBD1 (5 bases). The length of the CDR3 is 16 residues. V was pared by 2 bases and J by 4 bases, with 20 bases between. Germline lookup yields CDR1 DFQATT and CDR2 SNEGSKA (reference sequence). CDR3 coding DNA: TGCAGTGCTAGAACCGTCGGCGACAGATCGTCCACTGAAGCTTTCTTT. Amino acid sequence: CSARTVGDRSSTEAFF.

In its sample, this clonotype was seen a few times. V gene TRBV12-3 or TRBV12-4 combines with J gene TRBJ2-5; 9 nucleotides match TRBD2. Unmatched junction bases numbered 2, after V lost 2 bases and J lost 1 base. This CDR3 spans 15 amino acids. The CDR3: CASSLSAGGQETQYF. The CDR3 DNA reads TGTGCCAGCAGTTTATCAGCGGGGGGCCAAGAGACCCAGTACTTC.

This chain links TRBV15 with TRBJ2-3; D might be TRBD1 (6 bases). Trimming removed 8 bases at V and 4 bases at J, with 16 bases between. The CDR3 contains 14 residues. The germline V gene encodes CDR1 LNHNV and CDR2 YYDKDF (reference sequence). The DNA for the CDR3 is TGTGCCACCGGAGAACAGGGTTGGGCAGATACGCAGTATTTT. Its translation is CATGEQGWADTQYF.

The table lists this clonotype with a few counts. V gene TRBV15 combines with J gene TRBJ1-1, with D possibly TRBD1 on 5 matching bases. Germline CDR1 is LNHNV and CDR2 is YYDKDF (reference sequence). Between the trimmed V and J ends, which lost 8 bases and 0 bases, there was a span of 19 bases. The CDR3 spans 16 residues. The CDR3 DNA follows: TGTGCCACCGGAATCACGTCGGGGGTACTGAACACTGAAGCTTTCTTT. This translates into CATGITSGVLNTEAFF.

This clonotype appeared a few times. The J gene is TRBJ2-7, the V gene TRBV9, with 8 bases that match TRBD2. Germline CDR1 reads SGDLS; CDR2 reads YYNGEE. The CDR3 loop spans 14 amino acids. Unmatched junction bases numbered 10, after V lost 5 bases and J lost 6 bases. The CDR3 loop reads CASSLGGGTGEQYF. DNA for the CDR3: TGTGCCAGCAGTCTTGGCGGGGGGACCGGCGAGCAGTACTTC.

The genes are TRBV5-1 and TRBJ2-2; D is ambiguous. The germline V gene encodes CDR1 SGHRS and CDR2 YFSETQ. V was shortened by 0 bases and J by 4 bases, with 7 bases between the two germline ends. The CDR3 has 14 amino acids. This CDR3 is CASSLGDFTGELFF. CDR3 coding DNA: TGCGCCAGCAGCTTGGGCGACTTCACCGGGGAGCTGTTTTTT.

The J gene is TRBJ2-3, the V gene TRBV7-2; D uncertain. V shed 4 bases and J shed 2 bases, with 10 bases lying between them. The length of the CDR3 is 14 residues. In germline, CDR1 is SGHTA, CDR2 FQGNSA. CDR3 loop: CASSSGRPTDTQYF. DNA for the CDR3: TGTGCCAGCAGCTCGGGCCGGCCCACAGATACGCAGTATTTT.